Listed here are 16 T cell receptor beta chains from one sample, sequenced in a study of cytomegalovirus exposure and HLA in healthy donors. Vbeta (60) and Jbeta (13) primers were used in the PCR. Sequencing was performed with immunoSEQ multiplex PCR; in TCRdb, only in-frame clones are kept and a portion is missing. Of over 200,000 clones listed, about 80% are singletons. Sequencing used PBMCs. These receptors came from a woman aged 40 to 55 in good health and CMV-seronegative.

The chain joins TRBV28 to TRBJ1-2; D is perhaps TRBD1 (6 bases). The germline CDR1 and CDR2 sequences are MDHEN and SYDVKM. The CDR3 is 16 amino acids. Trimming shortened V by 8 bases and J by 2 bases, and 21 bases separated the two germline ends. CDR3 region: CASSLPGTQGNYGYTF. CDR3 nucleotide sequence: TGTGCCAGCTCCCTTCCCGGGACACAAGGGAACTATGGCTACACCTTC.

CDR3 protein: CASSPTGQGAGNEQFF. In DNA, the CDR3 is TGTGCCAGCTCCCCAACGGGACAGGGGGCCGGGAATGAGCAGTTCTTC. The V call is TRBV18, the J call TRBJ2-1, with TRBD1 matching 12 bases. J was trimmed by 7 bases and V by 6 bases; bases with no gene match: 10. CDR1 KGHSH and CDR2 LQKENI come from the germline V gene. The CDR3 consists of 16 residues.

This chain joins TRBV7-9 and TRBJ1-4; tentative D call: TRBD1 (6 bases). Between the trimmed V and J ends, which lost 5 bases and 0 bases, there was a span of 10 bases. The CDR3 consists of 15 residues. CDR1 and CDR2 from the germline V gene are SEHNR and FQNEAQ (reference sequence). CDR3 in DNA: TGTGCCAGCAGCCCTTGGACAGCAACTAATGAAAAACTGTTTTTT. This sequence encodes CASSPWTATNEKLFF.

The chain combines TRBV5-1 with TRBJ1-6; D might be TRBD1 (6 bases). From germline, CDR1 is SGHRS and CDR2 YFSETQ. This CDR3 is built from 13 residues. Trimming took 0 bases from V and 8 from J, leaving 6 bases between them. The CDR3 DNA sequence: TGCGCCAGCAGCTTGGACAGGGATTCACCCCTCCACTTT. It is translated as CASSLDRDSPLHF.

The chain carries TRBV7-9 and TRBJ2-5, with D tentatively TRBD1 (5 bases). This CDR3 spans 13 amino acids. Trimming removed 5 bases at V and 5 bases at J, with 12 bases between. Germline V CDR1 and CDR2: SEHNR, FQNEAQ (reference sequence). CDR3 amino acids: CASSHDSKETQYF. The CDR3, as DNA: TGTGCCAGCAGCCATGACAGCAAGGAGACCCAGTACTTC.

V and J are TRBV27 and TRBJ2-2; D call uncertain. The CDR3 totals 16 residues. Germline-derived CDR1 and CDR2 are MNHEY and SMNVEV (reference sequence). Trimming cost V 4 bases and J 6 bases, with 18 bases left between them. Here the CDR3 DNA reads TGTGCCAGCAGTTCCTACGATCGAGGATTCGCCGGGGAGCTGTTTTTT. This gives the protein CASSSYDRGFAGELFF.

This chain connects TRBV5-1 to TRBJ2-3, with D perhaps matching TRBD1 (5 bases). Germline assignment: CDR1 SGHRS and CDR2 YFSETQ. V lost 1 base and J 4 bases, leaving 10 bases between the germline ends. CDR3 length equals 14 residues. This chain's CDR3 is CASSLLGAADTQYF. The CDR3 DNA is TGCGCCAGCAGCTTGTTAGGGGCGGCAGATACGCAGTATTTT.

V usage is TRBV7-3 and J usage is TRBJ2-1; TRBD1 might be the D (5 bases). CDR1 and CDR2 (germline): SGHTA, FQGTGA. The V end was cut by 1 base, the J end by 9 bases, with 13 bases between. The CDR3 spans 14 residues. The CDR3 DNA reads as TGTGCCAGCAGCTTAAAGGGGAACCAAGGTGAGCAGTTCTTC. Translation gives CASSLKGNQGEQFF. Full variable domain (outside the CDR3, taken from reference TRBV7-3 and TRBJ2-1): GAGVSQTPSNKVTEKGKYVELRCDPISGHTALYWYRQSLGQGPEFLIYFQGTGAADDSGLPNDRFFAVRPEGSVSTLKIQRTERGDSAVYLCASSLKGNQGEQFFGPGTRLTVL.

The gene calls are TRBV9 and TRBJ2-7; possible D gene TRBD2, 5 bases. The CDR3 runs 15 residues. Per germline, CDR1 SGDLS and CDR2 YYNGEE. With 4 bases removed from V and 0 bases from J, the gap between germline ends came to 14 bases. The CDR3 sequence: CASSPRHGSSYEQYF. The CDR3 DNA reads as TGTGCCAGCAGCCCAAGACATGGGAGCTCCTACGAGCAGTACTTC.

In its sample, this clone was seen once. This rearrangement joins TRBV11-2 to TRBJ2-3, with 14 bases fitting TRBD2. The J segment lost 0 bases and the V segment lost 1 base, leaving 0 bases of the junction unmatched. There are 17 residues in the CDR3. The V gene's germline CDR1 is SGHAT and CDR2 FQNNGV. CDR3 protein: CASSLGLAGGSTDTQYF. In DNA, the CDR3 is TGTGCCAGCAGCTTAGGACTAGCGGGGGGGAGCACAGATACGCAGTATTTT. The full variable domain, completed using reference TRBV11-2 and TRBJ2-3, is EAGVAQSPRYKIIEKRQSVAFWCNPISGHATLYWYQQILGQGPKLLIQFQNNGVVDDSQLPKDRFSAERLKGVDSTLKIQPAKLEDSAVYLCASSLGLAGGSTDTQYFGPGTRLTVL.

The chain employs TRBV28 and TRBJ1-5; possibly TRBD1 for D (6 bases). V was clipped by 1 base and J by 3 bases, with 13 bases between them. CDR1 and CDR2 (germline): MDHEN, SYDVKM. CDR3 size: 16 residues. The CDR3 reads CASSLYRGGDNQPQHF. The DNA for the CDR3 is TGTGCCAGCAGTTTATATAGGGGGGGAGACAATCAGCCCCAGCATTTT.

The CDR3 sequence is CAWSAGTGVSPLHF. CDR3 nucleotides: TGTGCCTGGAGTGCCGGGACAGGGGTCTCACCCCTCCACTTT. V is TRBV30 and J is TRBJ1-6, with 10 bases that match TRBD1. Trimming cost V 1 base and J 10 bases; bases outside gene matches: 4. Per germline, CDR1 GTSNPN and CDR2 SVGIG (reference sequence). The length of the CDR3 is 14 residues.

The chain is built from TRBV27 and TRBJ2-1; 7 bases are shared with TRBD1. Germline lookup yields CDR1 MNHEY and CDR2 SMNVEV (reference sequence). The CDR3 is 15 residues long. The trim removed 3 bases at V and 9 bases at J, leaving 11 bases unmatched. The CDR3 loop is CASSLSSEGAIEQFF. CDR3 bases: TGTGCCAGCAGTTTGTCCTCCGAGGGGGCGATTGAGCAGTTCTTC.

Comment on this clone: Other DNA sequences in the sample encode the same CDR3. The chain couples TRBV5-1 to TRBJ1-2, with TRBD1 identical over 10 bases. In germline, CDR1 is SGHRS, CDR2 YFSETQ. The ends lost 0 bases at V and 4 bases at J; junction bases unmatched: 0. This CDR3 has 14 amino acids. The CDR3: CASSLGQGAYGYTF. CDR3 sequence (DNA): TGCGCCAGCAGCTTGGGACAGGGGGCCTATGGCTACACCTTC. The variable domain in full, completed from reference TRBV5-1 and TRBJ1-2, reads KAGVTQTPRYLIKTRGQQVTLSCSPISGHRSVSWYQQTPGQGLQFLFEYFSETQRNKGNFPGRFSGRQFSNSRSEMNVSTLELGDSALYLCASSLGQGAYGYTFGSGTRLTVV.

The CDR3 here is CASSQQTGTNTEAFF. CDR3 bases: TGCGCCAGCAGCCAACAAACAGGTACGAACACTGAAGCTTTCTTT. This chain links TRBV4-1 with TRBJ1-1, with D possibly being TRBD1 (5 bases). The ends were cut back, 2 bases at V and 1 base at J, with 11 bases in the middle. CDR1 MGHRA and CDR2 YSYEKL come from the germline V gene. The CDR3 covers 15 residues.

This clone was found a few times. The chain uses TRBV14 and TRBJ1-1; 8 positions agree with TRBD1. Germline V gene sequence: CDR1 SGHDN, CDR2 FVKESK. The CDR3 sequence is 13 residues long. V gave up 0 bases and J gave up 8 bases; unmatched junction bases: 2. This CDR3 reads CASSQEGQAEAFF. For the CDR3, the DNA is TGTGCCAGCAGCCAAGAGGGACAGGCCGAAGCTTTCTTT.